Given below is one T cell receptor (beta chain) in context. These data come from a study of control samples from healthy donors and cancer patients. Assay: immunoSEQ multiplex PCR; the TCRdb copy retains only in-frame clones and omits some. The sample includes 25,000 to 30,000 clones, about 83% seen only once; the top ten take about 1.6%. The CDR3 totals 15 residues. V was cut by 6 bases and J by 3 bases, with 17 bases left in between. Germline assignment: CDR1 MDHEN and CDR2 SYDVKM. This receptor was taken from a woman between 40 and 50 years old with lung cancer. The rearrangement links TRBV28 to TRBJ2-5; D gene unclear. The specimen was PBMCs. CDR3 in amino acids: CASSRDGPSKETQYF. CDR3 sequence (DNA): TGTGCCAGCAGCCGCGATGGGCCCTCCAAAGAGACCCAGTACTTC.